This T cell receptor (beta chain) was captured by sequencing in a study of blood T cell repertoires in COVID-19. Background on the study: Material from acute and convalescent COVID-19 was sourced from the United States, Italy and Spain. Nucleic acid was either cDNA or gDNA, and it came from T cells, B-cell-depleted T cells, or PBMCs.

Source study methods: Reference gene primer amplification in the assay estimated nucleated cell counts. Profiling relied on immunoSEQ multiplex PCR, and the TCRdb table lists in-frame clones only, not all of them. V and J calls and clone size come straight from that table; D and trimming were deduced from the DNA. This sample has approximately 85,000 clones, with around four fifths found just once. The trim removed 6 bases at V and 4 bases at J, leaving 8 bases unmatched. This CDR3 region has 15 residues. CDR1 and CDR2 (germline): MGHRA, YSYEKL. This clone occurred once. This sequence originates from a woman in her 70s with active or convalescent COVID-19. This rearrangement joins TRBV4-1 to TRBJ1-2; the match to TRBD1 covers 10 bases. Sequenced: peripheral blood. CDR3: CASRRTGGFPYGYTF. The CDR3 DNA follows: TGCGCCAGCAGGCGGACAGGGGGATTTCCCTATGGCTACACCTTC.